This TCR beta chain was identified in a study of cytomegalovirus exposure and HLA in healthy donors. Overall study findings and caveats: According to the study, roughly 180 TCR beta chains were cytomegalovirus-associated. In a later analysis, DRB1 alleles had the most associated TCRs; HLA-C alleles the fewest.

As for this clone: Its target is not known.

The PCR used 60 Vbeta and 13 Jbeta primers. Repertoires were generated with immunoSEQ multiplex PCR, while TCRdb's copy carries only in-frame clones and drops some. The table has 40,000 to 55,000 clones, 65% to 85% seen once. Sequencing input: PBMCs. The receptor was derived from a boy aged 5-17 years in good health and CMV-seropositive.

CDR3 in amino acids: CASSVGLAGTDTQYF. Here the CDR3 DNA reads TGTGCCAGCAGCGTAGGACTAGCGGGGACAGATACGCAGTATTTT. The rearrangement links TRBV9 to TRBJ2-3; 11 bases fit TRBD2. This CDR3 is built from 15 residues. With 0 bases clipped from V and 3 bases from J, the junction kept 0 bases outside the gene matches. Germline V gene lookup returns CDR1 SGDLS and CDR2 YYNGEE.